These T cell receptor beta chains were read from a single sample in a study of T cell responses to AZD1222 COVID-19 vaccine. Assay used: immunoSEQ multiplex PCR; TCRdb lists only in-frame clones, some missing. The repertoire has roughly 190,000 clones, more than 85% of them found once; the top ten carry around 4%. The sequenced sample was peripheral blood, obtained on day 0 of AZD1222 vaccination. The receptors come from an adult in good health. The CDR3 runs from the conserved cysteine through the conserved F or W. D genes are given only for firm matches. A clone size is listed for some rows: how often the clone was seen (once, few, many), or a class if it is expanded.

TRBV12-1	.	.	TRBJ1-1	CASSSPGAGDTEAFF	TGTGCCAGCAGCTCCCCGGGGGCGGGGGACACTGAAGCTTTCTTT
TRBV11-2	.	.	TRBJ2-1	CASSLIVGSSSYNEQFF	TGTGCCAGCAGCTTAATAGTGGGGAGTAGTTCCTACAATGAGCAGTTCTTC
TRBV5-1	.	TRBD2	TRBJ2-1	CASSTVTSGAGNEQFF	TGCGCCAGCAGCACCGTTACTAGCGGGGCAGGCAATGAGCAGTTCTTC
TRBV7-8	once	.	TRBJ1-2	CASSRTSYGYTF	TGTGCCAGCAGCCGGACAAGCTATGGCTACACCTTC
TRBV5-5	.	.	TRBJ2-1	CASSLGSPYNEQFF	TGTGCCAGCAGCTTGGGCAGTCCGTACAATGAGCAGTTCTTC
TRBV29-1	.	.	TRBJ1-1	CSVERIRSTEAFF	TGCAGCGTTGAACGGATCAGGTCCACTGAAGCTTTCTTT
TRBV10-3	.	.	TRBJ1-1	CATQQGGGTEAFF	TGTGCCACGCAGCAGGGCGGAGGCACTGAAGCTTTCTTT
TRBV4-1	.	.	TRBJ2-1	CASSRLTHRDEQFF	TGCGCCAGCAGCCGTCTGACTCATCGAGATGAGCAGTTCTTC
TRBV27	.	TRBD1	TRBJ1-2	CASSSTTGSNYGYTF	TGTGCCAGCAGTTCTACGACAGGGTCTAACTATGGCTACACCTTC
TRBV10-3	.	.	TRBJ2-3	CAISESWGNTDTQYF	TGTGCCATCAGTGAGTCGTGGGGAAACACAGATACGCAGTATTTT
TRBV3-1/TRBV3-2	.	.	TRBJ2-3	CASSRRRTDTQYF	TGTGCCAGCAGCCGGAGAAGAACAGATACGCAGTATTTT
TRBV6-6	.	.	TRBJ1-1	CASRATRGGFTEAFF	TGTGCCAGCAGAGCTACAAGGGGGGGTTTCACTGAAGCTTTCTTT
TRBV12-3/TRBV12-4	.	.	TRBJ1-6	CASRPGNSPLHF	TGTGCCAGCAGGCCCGGGAATTCACCCCTCCACTTT
TRBV6-5	.	.	TRBJ2-7	CASREWDFTYEQYF	TGTGCCAGCAGAGAGTGGGACTTCACCTACGAGCAGTACTTC
TRBV7-8	.	.	TRBJ1-2	CASRGRGQGRRTNYGYTF	TGTGCCAGCAGAGGGCGGGGCCAGGGAAGGAGGACTAACTATGGCTACACCTTC
TRBV14	.	.	TRBJ1-1	CASSQLGWSEAFF	TGTGCCAGCAGCCAATTGGGTTGGTCAGAAGCTTTCTTT